There are many counts of the clone carrying this T cell receptor beta chain. What it binds is unknown. With V trimmed by 6 bases and J by 5 bases, 12 bases remained unmatched. The CDR3 is 15 residues long. The germline CDR1 and CDR2 sequences are MDHEN and SYDVKM. TCRdb re-analysed the 5' RACE reads in MiXCR, keeping a single row per CDR3 protein. The sample holds 200,000 to 300,000 distinct CDR3 sequences, under 15% seen once. This sample is drawn from a study of T cells after yellow fever vaccination. General study findings and limits: Overall, a small share of clonotypes was seen in both CD4 and CD8 compartments.

The sequence came from a man younger than 45 who received the YFV17D yellow fever vaccine. Sample: CD4+ T cells sorted from PBMCs, taken 45 days after the yellow fever booster vaccination. The chain links TRBV28 to TRBJ2-7; 8 nucleotides align to TRBD2. As DNA, the CDR3 is TGTGCCAGCAGGAACAGGGTAGCGGGACGGAACGAGCAGTACTTC. Translating it yields CASRNRVAGRNEQYF.